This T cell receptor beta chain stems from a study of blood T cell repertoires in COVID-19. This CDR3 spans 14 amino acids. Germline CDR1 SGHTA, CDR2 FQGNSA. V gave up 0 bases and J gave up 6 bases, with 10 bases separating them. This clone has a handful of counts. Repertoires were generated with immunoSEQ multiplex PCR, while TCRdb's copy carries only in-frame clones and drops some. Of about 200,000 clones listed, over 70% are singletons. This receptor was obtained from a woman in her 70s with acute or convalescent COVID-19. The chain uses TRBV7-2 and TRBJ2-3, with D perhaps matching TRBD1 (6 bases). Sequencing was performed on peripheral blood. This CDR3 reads CASSLAAQGDTQYF. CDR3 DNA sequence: TGTGCCAGCAGCTTAGCGGCCCAGGGGGATACGCAGTATTTT.